This T cell receptor beta chain emerged from a study of T cells after yellow fever vaccination. Study findings and constraints: Contamination by abundant bulk-population clonotypes could be present in FACS-sorted repertoires. Across the CD4 and CD8 compartments, a small share of clonotypes was present in both. Reappearance after the booster was seen for most primary-vaccination clones, at roughly 96% CD4 and less than 90% CD8.

V gave up 5 bases and J gave up 4 bases; unmatched junction bases: 8. This CDR3 contains 15 residues. CDR1 and CDR2 from the germline V gene are MNHEY and SVGEGT. 5'RACE template switching generated TCR cDNA, adding a universal primer site and UMIs. TCRdb reanalysed the 5' RACE reads using MiXCR and keeps one entry per CDR3 protein. The table records more than 250,000 distinct CDR3 sequences, 6.5% to 8.5% of them present only once. This clonotype was found many times. Its antigen is undetermined. The sequencing here drew on PBMCs, taken around 45 days after the first yellow fever vaccination. The chain couples TRBV6-2 or TRBV6-3 to TRBJ2-5; 9 nucleotides align to TRBD2. The receptor's source is a young man who received the YFV17D yellow fever vaccine. CDR3 protein: CASSIPRGGLETQYF. CDR3 nucleotides: TGTGCCAGCAGTATTCCGCGGGGGGGCCTAGAGACCCAGTACTTC.